Below, one T cell receptor beta chain is given with its context. CDR3 size: 15 residues. CDR1 and CDR2 (germline): ENHRY, SYGVKD. V lost 6 bases, J lost 3 bases, and 5 bases stayed unmatched. The data are from a study of PD-L1 blockade in urothelial cancer. Time point in this sample: pretreatment peripheral blood. Clones were read by immunoSEQ multiplex PCR, and TCRdb kept only the in-frame ones, dropping some. Among some 57,000 clones listed, more than 75% were seen once. The V and J genes are TRBV10-3 and TRBJ2-5, with TRBD2 matching 12 bases. The sample consisted of PBMCs, taken around atezolizumab (anti-PD-L1) treatment. The origin of this receptor is a man in his forties or fifties with urothelial cancer. Here the CDR3 DNA reads TGTGCCATCAGATCACTAGCGGGAGGAGAAGAGACCCAGTACTTC. Translating gives CAIRSLAGGEETQYF.